The 7 T cell receptor beta chains below were found in one sample sequenced in a study of T cells after yellow fever vaccination. TCRdb fed the 5' RACE reads into MiXCR, producing one record per CDR3 protein. The table has some 390,000 distinct CDR3 sequences, roughly 6.2% seen once. The sample here was PBMCs, taken 5 days after the yellow fever booster vaccination. The receptor set was obtained from a man younger than 40 who received the YFV17D yellow fever vaccine.

This clonotype was counted ten times or more. This chain links TRBV20-1 with TRBJ2-5; D remains ambiguous. The length of the CDR3 is 13 residues. Trimming removed 1 base at V and 6 bases at J, with 12 bases between. Germline V lookup: CDR1 DFQATT, CDR2 SNEGSKA (reference sequence). Here the CDR3 DNA reads TGCAGTGCTAGAGTAAACCCAGCCCAGACCCAGTACTTC. This codes for CSARVNPAQTQYF.

The sample holds many counts of this clonotype. The DNA of the CDR3 is TGTGCCAGCAGCCAAGGACTAACAGATACGCAGTATTTT. The encoded protein is CASSQGLTDTQYF. The J gene is TRBJ2-3, the V gene TRBV7-2; D is possibly TRBD2 (6 bases). CDR3 length equals 13 residues. Germline CDR1 is SGHTA and CDR2 is FQGNSA. V shed 5 bases and J shed 3 bases, with 9 bases lying between them.

This clonotype appeared a few times. The chain employs TRBV5-1 and TRBJ2-3; the match to TRBD2 covers 11 bases. From germline, CDR1 is SGHRS and CDR2 YFSETQ. The CDR3 spans 18 residues. Trimming took 0 bases from V and 2 from J; bases not matched to a gene: 8. This CDR3 is CASSLGLAGIKFTDTQYF. In nucleotides, the CDR3 is TGCGCCAGCAGCTTGGGACTAGCGGGAATCAAGTTCACAGATACGCAGTATTTT. Variable domain in full (rest from reference TRBV5-1 and TRBJ2-3): KAGVTQTPRYLIKTRGQQVTLSCSPISGHRSVSWYQQTPGQGLQFLFEYFSETQRNKGNFPGRFSGRQFSNSRSEMNVSTLELGDSALYLCASSLGLAGIKFTDTQYFGPGTRLTVL.

The chain uses TRBV30 and TRBJ2-1; D unclear. Germline V gene lookup returns CDR1 GTSNPN and CDR2 SVGIG (reference sequence). V was cut by 3 bases and J by 10 bases, with 10 bases left in between. CDR3 length: 11 amino acids. The CDR3 sequence is CAWSAAGEQFF. The CDR3 DNA sequence: TGTGCCTGGAGCGCGGCCGGCGAGCAGTTCTTC.

This clonotype was recorded a few times. V and J are TRBV7-2 and TRBJ2-7; D call uncertain. There are 13 residues in the CDR3. The germline gives CDR1 SGHTA, CDR2 FQGNSA. Trimming took off 0 bases at V and 6 bases at J, with 9 bases between the two ends. CDR3 in DNA: TGTGCCAGCAGCTTAGCCACCTACTCCGAGCAGTACTTC. This gives the protein CASSLATYSEQYF.

This clonotype was counted a few times. One end of the junction varies from germline; a read error may be responsible. This rearrangement joins TRBV12-3 or TRBV12-4 to TRBJ2-5; D remains unclear. CDR3 length: 18 amino acids. The CDR3 DNA sequence: TGTACCAGCAGTTTTCGGCCCCTCATGAACCATCGGCAAGAGACCCAGTACTTC. It specifies CTSSFRPLMNHRQETQYF.

The chain couples TRBV5-4 to TRBJ2-1; TRBD2 agrees at 11 bases. Germline assignment: CDR1 SGHNT and CDR2 YYREEE (reference sequence). The CDR3 is 18 amino acids. V lost 2 bases and J lost 4; bases outside the gene matches: 11. The chain's CDR3 is CASSFQSSGRPGYNEQFF. CDR3 sequence (DNA): TGTGCCAGCAGCTTCCAATCTAGCGGGAGGCCTGGGTACAATGAGCAGTTCTTC.